What follows are 4 T cell receptor beta chains derived from one specimen sequenced in a study of blood T cells in healthy people across ages. Using a J-beta primer mix together with a sample-barcoded 5' primer, a second PCR was run for roughly 6 to 12 cycles. In TCRdb, the 5' RACE reads were re-called with MiXCR into one record per CDR3 protein. The sample has hundreds of thousands of distinct CDR3 sequences; 45% to 55% are singletons. Material for sequencing was blood. Receptors originate from an elderly man in good health.

This clonotype has just a few counts. V is TRBV4-3 and J is TRBJ2-1; TRBD1 is a possible D gene (6 bases). Trimming took 0 bases from V and 5 from J, leaving 14 bases between them. Germline assignment: CDR1 LGHNA and CDR2 YSLEER. This CDR3 has 16 amino acids. The CDR3 protein is CASSQDQDSPNNEQFF. The CDR3 DNA sequence: TGCGCCAGCAGCCAAGACCAGGACAGCCCAAACAATGAGCAGTTCTTC.

Remarks on this clonotype: With a much larger clone just one base away, this may be a read error. The rearrangement links TRBV14 to TRBJ2-5; 12 bases align to TRBD2. The germline V gene has CDR1 SGHDN and CDR2 FVKESK. V lost 5 bases, J lost 7 bases, and 11 bases stayed unmatched. This CDR3 is built from 16 residues. The DNA of the CDR3 is TGTGCCAGCAGCAGTACAGAGACTAGCGGGGGAGGGACCCAGTACTTC. It translates to CASSSTETSGGGTQYF.

The chain links TRBV29-1 to TRBJ1-2; 8 positions agree with TRBD1. Losses at the gene ends were 6 bases for V and 4 bases for J; bases not matched to a gene: 1. This CDR3 has 11 residues. The germline V gene encodes CDR1 SQVTM and CDR2 ANQGSEA. CDR3 in DNA: TGCAGCGTAGACAGGGGCTATGGCTACACCTTC. Encoded protein: CSVDRGYGYTF.

This clonotype has a handful of counts. The chain links TRBV20-1 to TRBJ2-7, with 10 bases identical to TRBD2. V was pared by 5 bases and J by 5 bases, with 6 bases of the junction left unmatched. CDR1 is DFQATT and CDR2 is SNEGSKA in the germline V gene (reference sequence). The CDR3 spans 13 residues. The CDR3 spells CSALGLASNEQYF. Here the CDR3 DNA reads TGCAGTGCTTTGGGACTAGCGTCTAACGAGCAGTACTTC.